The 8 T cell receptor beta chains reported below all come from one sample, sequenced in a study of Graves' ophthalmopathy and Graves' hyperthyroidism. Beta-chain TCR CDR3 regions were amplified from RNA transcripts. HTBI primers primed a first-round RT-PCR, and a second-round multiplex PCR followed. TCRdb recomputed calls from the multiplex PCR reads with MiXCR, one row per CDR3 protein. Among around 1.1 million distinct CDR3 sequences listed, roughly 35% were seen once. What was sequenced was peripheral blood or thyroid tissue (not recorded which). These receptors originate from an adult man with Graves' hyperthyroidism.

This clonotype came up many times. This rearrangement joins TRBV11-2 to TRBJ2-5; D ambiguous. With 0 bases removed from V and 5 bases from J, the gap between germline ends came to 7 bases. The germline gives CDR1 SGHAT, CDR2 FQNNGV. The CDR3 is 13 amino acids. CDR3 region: CASSLDWVETQYF. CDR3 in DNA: TGTGCCAGCAGCTTAGATTGGGTTGAGACCCAGTACTTC.

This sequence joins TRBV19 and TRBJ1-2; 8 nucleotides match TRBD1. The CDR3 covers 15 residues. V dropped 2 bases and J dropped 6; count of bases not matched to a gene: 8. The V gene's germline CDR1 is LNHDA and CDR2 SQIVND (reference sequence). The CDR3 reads CASSIHHRQGNGYTF. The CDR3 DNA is TGTGCCAGTAGTATACACCACAGACAGGGGAATGGCTACACCTTC.

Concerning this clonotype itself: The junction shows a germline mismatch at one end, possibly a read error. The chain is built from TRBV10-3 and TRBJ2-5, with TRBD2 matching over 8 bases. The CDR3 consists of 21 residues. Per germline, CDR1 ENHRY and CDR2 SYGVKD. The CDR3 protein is CASSLTPPGLVTYKDQETKYF. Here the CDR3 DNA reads TGTGCCAGCAGCCTAACGCCCCCGGGACTAGTGACTTATAAGGATCAAGAGACCAAGTACTTC.

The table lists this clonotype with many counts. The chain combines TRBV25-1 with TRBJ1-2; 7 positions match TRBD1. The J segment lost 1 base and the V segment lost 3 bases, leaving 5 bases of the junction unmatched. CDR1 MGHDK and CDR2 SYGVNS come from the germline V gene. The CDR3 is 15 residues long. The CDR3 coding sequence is TGTGCCAGCAGTGATGACAGGGCCTTTAACTATGGCTACACCTTC. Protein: CASSDDRAFNYGYTF.

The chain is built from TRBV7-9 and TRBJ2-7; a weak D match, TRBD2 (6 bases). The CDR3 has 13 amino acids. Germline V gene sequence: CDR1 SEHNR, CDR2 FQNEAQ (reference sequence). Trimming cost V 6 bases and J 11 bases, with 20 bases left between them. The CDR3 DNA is TGTGCCAGCAGGCCTACCGGGCCGACGGGGGAGTACTTC. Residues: CASRPTGPTGEYF.

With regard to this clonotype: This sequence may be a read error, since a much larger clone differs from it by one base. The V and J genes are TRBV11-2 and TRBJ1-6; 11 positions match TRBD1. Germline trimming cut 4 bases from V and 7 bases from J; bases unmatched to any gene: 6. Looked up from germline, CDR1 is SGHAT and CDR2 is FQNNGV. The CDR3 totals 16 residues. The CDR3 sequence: CASSSGGQGANSPLHF. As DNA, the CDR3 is TGTGCCAGCAGCTCTGGCGGACAGGGGGCGAATTCACCCCTCCACTTT.

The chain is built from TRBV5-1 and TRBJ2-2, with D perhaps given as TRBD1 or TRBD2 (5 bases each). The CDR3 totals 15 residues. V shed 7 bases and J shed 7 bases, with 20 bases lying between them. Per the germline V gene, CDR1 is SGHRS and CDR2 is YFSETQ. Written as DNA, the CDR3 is TGCGCCAGCCGCCCGGGGCGCTGGGGCGTCGGGGAGCTGTTTTTT. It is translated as CASRPGRWGVGELFF.

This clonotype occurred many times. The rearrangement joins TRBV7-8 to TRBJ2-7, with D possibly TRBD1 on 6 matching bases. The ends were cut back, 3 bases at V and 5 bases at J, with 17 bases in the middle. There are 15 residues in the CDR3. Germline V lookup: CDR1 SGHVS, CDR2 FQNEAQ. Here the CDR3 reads CASSFYKDSPHEQYF. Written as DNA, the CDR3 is TGTGCCAGCAGCTTCTATAAGGACAGTCCCCACGAGCAGTACTTC.